This T cell receptor (beta chain) was profiled in a study of OX40 agonist ivuxolimab in advanced cancers. Study-wide background: Patients were treated with ivuxolimab, an agonistic anti-OX40 (CD134) antibody. General observations from the study: Clonal expansion was seen in CD4+ and CD8+ blood T cells by week 6 at 0.1 to 3.0 mg/kg. More expanded clones were found, on average, in CD8+ than in CD4+ T cells.

Sampling times: baseline, cycle 4 day 1, cycle 7 day 1. The method was immunoSEQ multiplex PCR; TCRdb's version includes in-frame clones alone and lacks a portion of them. The data contain 14,000 to 15,000 clones, roughly 85% of them seen just once; the ten biggest clones take up 25% to 35%. Comment on this clone: Its antigen is undetermined.

Sequencing used CD4+ or CD8+ T cells sorted from blood, obtained in a trial of the OX40 agonist ivuxolimab. This TCR derives from an adult with an advanced solid tumor such as melanoma, head and neck, liver or kidney cancer.

CDR3 DNA sequence: TGCAGCGTCCTGGGGGGCAGCGAGGGCTATGGCTACACCTTC. Encoded protein: CSVLGGSEGYGYTF. The rearrangement uses TRBV29-1 and TRBJ1-2, with D perhaps TRBD1 (6 bases). The V end lost 6 bases, the J end lost 4 bases, and 18 bases lay between the germline ends. CDR1 and CDR2 (germline): SQVTM, ANQGSEA. This CDR3 spans 14 amino acids.